The 30 T cell receptor beta chains below come from one sample, sequenced in a study of shared clonotypes between healthy human individuals. The data were produced by immunoSEQ multiplex PCR, yet TCRdb's version contains in-frame clones alone and is incomplete. The sample includes over 1.5 million clones, 98% of them seen just once. The sequenced sample was naive CD4+ T cells sorted from blood. Subset: CD45RA+ positively selected. These receptors were collected from a man aged 25 to 45 in good health.

The V call is TRBV30, the J call TRBJ1-3; unclear D gene. The CDR3 length is 13 residues. The germline V gene encodes CDR1 GTSNPN and CDR2 SVGIG (reference sequence). V was clipped by 1 base and J by 4 bases, with 8 bases between them. The CDR3 sequence: CAWSGPQGNTIYF. CDR3 sequence (DNA): TGTGCCTGGAGTGGGCCGCAGGGAAACACCATATATTTT.

V is TRBV15 and J is TRBJ2-7; D perhaps matches TRBD2 (7 bases). Germline-derived CDR1 and CDR2 are LNHNV and YYDKDF (reference sequence). V dropped 1 base and J dropped 5 bases, with 15 bases sitting between them. The CDR3 is made up of 15 amino acids. The CDR3 region is CATSRGGGGMNEQYF. CDR3 DNA: TGTGCCACCAGCAGAGGTGGGGGGGGCATGAACGAGCAGTACTTC.

V and J are TRBV9 and TRBJ1-1; possible D gene TRBD1, 6 bases. Trimming removed 3 bases at V and 6 bases at J, with 15 bases between. CDR3 length: 14 amino acids. Germline CDR1 and CDR2: SGDLS and YYNGEE. CDR3 nucleotide sequence: TGTGCCAGCAGCGAGATACAGGGATCTGCTGAAGCTTTCTTT. Amino acid sequence: CASSEIQGSAEAFF.

On this clone: Other nucleotide sequences in the sample specify the same CDR3. The V gene is TRBV5-1, the J gene TRBJ1-1; D ambiguous. V was cut by 4 bases and J by 1 base, with 8 bases left in between. The CDR3 is 13 amino acids. Germline CDR1 reads SGHRS; CDR2 reads YFSETQ. The CDR3 DNA is TGCGCCAGCAGCGCCCAGGAGAACACTGAAGCTTTCTTT. This codes for CASSAQENTEAFF.

The chain is built from TRBV7-6 and TRBJ2-1, with D hard to call. With 1 base removed from V and 0 bases from J, the gap between germline ends came to 10 bases. The CDR3 is made up of 16 amino acids. Germline V gene data show CDR1 as SGHVS and CDR2 as FNYEAQ. CDR3 protein: CASSLELSSSYNEQFF. CDR3 bases: TGTGCCAGCAGCTTAGAACTCAGCAGCTCCTACAATGAGCAGTTCTTC. Using reference TRBV7-6 and TRBJ2-1 for the parts outside the CDR3, the full variable domain is GAGVSQSPRYKVTKRGQDVALRCDPISGHVSLYWYRQALGQGPEFLTYFNYEAQQDKSGLPNDRFSAERPEGSISTLTIQRTEQRDSAMYRCASSLELSSSYNEQFFGPGTRLTVL.

A single count supports this clone. The chain employs TRBV6-4 and TRBJ2-1; a weak D match, TRBD2 (6 bases). V was shortened by 0 bases and J by 10 bases, with 10 bases between the two germline ends. This CDR3 has 13 residues. Germline V CDR1 and CDR2: MRHNA, SNTAGT. The CDR3: CASSDSGRDEQFF. Written as DNA, the CDR3 is TGTGCCAGCAGTGACTCGGGGCGGGACGAGCAGTTCTTC.

This sequence joins TRBV10-2 and TRBJ1-1; maybe TRBD1 (5 bases). This CDR3 comprises 12 residues. CDR1 and CDR2 (germline): WSHSY, SAAADI. The V end was cut by 0 bases, the J end by 8 bases, with 7 bases between. The CDR3: CASSESWGEAFF. CDR3 DNA sequence: TGCGCCAGCAGTGAGTCTTGGGGGGAAGCTTTCTTT.

The rearrangement joins TRBV29-1 to TRBJ1-2; the match to TRBD1 covers 8 bases. With V trimmed by 4 bases and J by 3 bases, 7 bases remained unmatched. Germline V gene lookup returns CDR1 SQVTM and CDR2 ANQGSEA. The CDR3 sequence is 14 residues long. The CDR3: CSVGSGGGDYGYTF. CDR3 in DNA: TGCAGCGTTGGGTCAGGGGGCGGAGACTATGGCTACACCTTC.

This CDR3 is CASSSEKAYNEQFF. DNA for the CDR3: TGTGCCAGCAGCTCAGAAAAGGCCTACAATGAGCAGTTCTTC. The chain is built from TRBV5-4 and TRBJ2-1; D call uncertain. V gave up 3 bases and J gave up 2 bases, with 9 bases separating them. The CDR3 has 14 amino acids. Germline CDR1 is SGHNT and CDR2 is YYREEE (reference sequence).

V usage is TRBV28 and J usage is TRBJ2-2; TRBD1 is a possible D gene (6 bases). Germline V gene data show CDR1 as MDHEN and CDR2 as SYDVKM. The ends were cut back, 3 bases at V and 3 bases at J, with 11 bases in the middle. CDR3 length equals 15 residues. This CDR3 reads CASSLGASDTGELFF. In nucleotides, the CDR3 is TGTGCCAGCAGTTTGGGGGCTTCGGACACCGGGGAGCTGTTTTTT.

The rearrangement links TRBV7-8 to TRBJ2-1; D is ambiguous. V was shortened by 3 bases and J by 0 bases, with 6 bases between the two germline ends. The germline V gene has CDR1 SGHVS and CDR2 FQNEAQ. This CDR3 spans 14 amino acids. The CDR3 nucleotides read TGTGCCAGCAGCTTTAGGTCCTCCTACAATGAGCAGTTCTTC. Encoded protein: CASSFRSSYNEQFF. The variable domain in full, with the rest retrieved from reference TRBV7-8 and TRBJ2-1, is GAGVSQSPRYKVAKRGQDVALRCDPISGHVSLFWYQQALGQGPEFLTYFQNEAQLDKSGLPSDRFFAERPEGSVSTLKIQRTQQEDSAVYLCASSFRSSYNEQFFGPGTRLTVL.

V usage is TRBV18 and J usage is TRBJ2-5; the D is unclear. Per germline, CDR1 KGHSH and CDR2 LQKENI. V was trimmed by 2 bases and J by 2 bases, leaving 9 bases between them. CDR3 length: 14 amino acids. The CDR3: CASSPSPTQETQYF. The CDR3 bases are TGTGCCAGCTCACCATCTCCTACTCAAGAGACCCAGTACTTC.

The rearrangement joins TRBV13 to TRBJ2-3, with TRBD2 matching 9 bases. Germline loops: CDR1 PRHDT, CDR2 FYEKMQ (reference sequence). After removal of 2 bases from V and 1 base from J, the junction contained 7 bases not matched to a gene. The CDR3 has 17 residues. CDR3 nucleotides: TGTGCCAGCAGCTTATTCCGACTAGCGGACCGCACAGATACGCAGTATTTT. Translated: CASSLFRLADRTDTQYF.

The chain uses TRBV4-3 and TRBJ2-1, with TRBD2 matching over 7 bases. Germline values: CDR1 LGHNA, CDR2 YSLEER. CDR3 length equals 15 residues. J gave up 7 bases and V 4 bases, and 10 bases lay outside the gene matches. The CDR3 DNA is TGCGCCAGCAGCCCAAAGGGACTAAGGGGTAATGAGCAGTTCTTC. This encodes CASSPKGLRGNEQFF.

The J gene is TRBJ1-3, the V gene TRBV28; the D gene is possibly TRBD1 (5 bases). Trimming took 5 bases from V and 1 from J, leaving 12 bases between them. CDR3 length: 15 residues. The germline V gene has CDR1 MDHEN and CDR2 SYDVKM. CDR3 sequence reads: CASSRRGVSGNTIYF. DNA of the CDR3: TGTGCCAGCAGTCGACGAGGGGTTTCTGGAAACACCATATATTTT.

This chain uses TRBV5-8 with TRBJ1-2; D gene unclear. V was trimmed by 4 bases and J by 4 bases, leaving 14 bases between them. Germline CDR1 reads SGHTS; CDR2 reads YDEGEE. This CDR3 comprises 14 residues. CDR3: CASSHRVLPYGYTF. In DNA form, the CDR3 reads TGTGCCAGCAGCCACCGAGTCCTCCCCTATGGCTACACCTTC.

In its sample, this clone was seen once. The genes are TRBV6-5 and TRBJ1-2; D gene uncertain. Germline V gene data show CDR1 as MNHEY and CDR2 as SVGAGI. This CDR3 region has 13 residues. V lost 5 bases, J lost 4 bases, and 11 bases lay in between. The CDR3 DNA is TGTGCCAGCAGTCCAATTGGGCTCTATGGCTACACCTTC. Encoded protein: CASSPIGLYGYTF.

The chain joins TRBV9 to TRBJ2-1; TRBD2 aligns across 9 bases. Looked up from germline, CDR1 is SGDLS and CDR2 is YYNGEE. Unmatched junction bases numbered 10, after V lost 6 bases and J lost 3 bases. CDR3 size: 16 residues. Here the CDR3 DNA reads TGTGCCAGCACCCCAATTGATAGCGGGAGCTACAATGAGCAGTTCTTC. This codes for CASTPIDSGSYNEQFF.

The chain recombines TRBV18 with TRBJ1-3, with D possibly being TRBD1 (6 bases). The CDR3 extends over 17 amino acids. The germline CDR1 and CDR2 sequences are KGHSH and LQKENI. Trimming took off 4 bases at V and 0 bases at J, with 16 bases between the two ends. CDR3 sequence (DNA): TGTGCCAGCTCACTCCTGGGGACACCCGACTCTGGAAACACCATATATTTT. Protein: CASSLLGTPDSGNTIYF.

J is TRBJ2-7 and V is TRBV10-3; 12 nucleotides line up with TRBD2. V lost 2 bases, J lost 2 bases, and 4 bases stayed unmatched. The CDR3 has 16 residues. Per germline, CDR1 ENHRY and CDR2 SYGVKD. CDR3 protein: CAISEASGRVTYEQYF. The CDR3 bases are TGTGCCATCAGTGAGGCTAGCGGGAGGGTTACCTACGAGCAGTACTTC.

This chain links TRBV18 with TRBJ1-5; D is unresolved. CDR1 and CDR2 from the germline V gene are KGHSH and LQKENI. The CDR3 is 18 amino acids. V gave up 1 base and J gave up 2 bases, with 18 bases separating them. The CDR3 DNA reads as TGTGCCAGCTCACCACGCGCCGACGTCCTAGTAGGCAATCAGCCCCAGCATTTT. It encodes CASSPRADVLVGNQPQHF.

The chain recombines TRBV6-6 with TRBJ2-7; a possible D gene is TRBD1 (6 bases). CDR1 and CDR2 from the germline V gene are MNHNY and SVGAGI (reference sequence). V lost 5 bases and J 3 bases, leaving 17 bases between the germline ends. CDR3 length: 15 amino acids. DNA for the CDR3: TGTGCCAGCAGTCCGTCCCCGGGACAAAGCTACGAGCAGTACTTC. It specifies CASSPSPGQSYEQYF.

Notes on this clone: Additional DNA sequences in this sample encode the identical CDR3. The chain has TRBV5-1 and TRBJ2-1; 10 nucleotides agree with TRBD2. The CDR3 is 15 amino acids. The ends lost 1 base at V and 5 bases at J; junction bases unmatched: 3. Germline CDR1 and CDR2: SGHRS and YFSETQ. The CDR3 here is CASSLLAGGNNEQFF. Written as DNA, the CDR3 is TGCGCCAGCAGCTTGTTAGCGGGAGGCAACAATGAGCAGTTCTTC. Variable domain in full (rest from reference TRBV5-1 and TRBJ2-1): KAGVTQTPRYLIKTRGQQVTLSCSPISGHRSVSWYQQTPGQGLQFLFEYFSETQRNKGNFPGRFSGRQFSNSRSEMNVSTLELGDSALYLCASSLLAGGNNEQFFGPGTRLTVL.

The genes are TRBV5-1 and TRBJ2-7; 8 nucleotides agree with TRBD1. Germline CDR1 SGHRS, CDR2 YFSETQ. The V segment lost 4 bases and the J segment 2 bases; nucleotides outside the gene matches: 5. The CDR3 spans 14 residues. The CDR3 region is CASSPMDRAYEQYF. Written as DNA, the CDR3 is TGCGCCAGCAGCCCAATGGACAGGGCCTACGAGCAGTACTTC.

This sequence joins TRBV10-1 and TRBJ2-7; unclear D gene. Trimming took 3 bases from V and 4 from J, leaving 7 bases between them. Per the germline V gene, CDR1 is WNHNN and CDR2 is SYGVQD (reference sequence). The CDR3 has 12 amino acids. The CDR3 here is CASSDTQYEQYF. The CDR3 bases are TGCGCCAGCAGTGATACACAGTACGAGCAGTACTTC.

The chain has TRBV29-1 and TRBJ1-1, with D maybe TRBD1 (5 bases). The CDR3 runs 15 residues. CDR1 and CDR2 (germline): SQVTM, ANQGSEA. CDR3 region: CSKFRQPSRRTEAFF. The CDR3 region has the DNA TGCAGTAAATTTAGACAGCCCAGTAGGCGGACTGAAGCTTTCTTT.

This chain links TRBV29-1 with TRBJ2-1, with D possibly TRBD2 on 5 matching bases. V shed 7 bases and J shed 9 bases, with 19 bases lying between them. Germline V CDR1 and CDR2: SQVTM, ANQGSEA. CDR3 length: 13 residues. CDR3 in DNA: TGCAGCGCTGGTCCGGGGTACACACGTGAGCAGTTCTTC. It specifies CSAGPGYTREQFF.

DNA of the CDR3: TGCGCCAGCAGCACGGGGAAAAACACTGAAGCTTTCTTT. Protein: CASSTGKNTEAFF. This chain connects TRBV4-3 to TRBJ1-1; D not resolved. CDR1 is LGHNA and CDR2 is YSLEER in the germline V gene. The V gene lost 5 bases and the J gene lost 2 bases, with 9 bases spanning the gap. The CDR3 runs 13 residues.

V usage is TRBV5-1 and J usage is TRBJ2-5; 11 bases map to TRBD2. Germline CDR1 is SGHRS and CDR2 is YFSETQ. This CDR3 spans 16 amino acids. V lost 3 bases to trimming and J lost 0 bases; unmatched junction nucleotides: 4. This chain's CDR3 is CASSSIAGGNQETQYF. The CDR3 coding sequence is TGCGCCAGCAGCTCCATAGCGGGAGGGAACCAAGAGACCCAGTACTTC.

This CDR3 reads CASSPIRDRGGETQYF. CDR3 nucleotides: TGTGCCAGCAGTCCAATCCGGGACAGGGGAGGAGAGACCCAGTACTTC. The rearrangement joins TRBV27 to TRBJ2-5; 10 nucleotides agree with TRBD1. The germline V gene encodes CDR1 MNHEY and CDR2 SMNVEV (reference sequence). With V trimmed by 5 bases and J by 4 bases, 10 bases remained unmatched. The CDR3 spans 16 residues.